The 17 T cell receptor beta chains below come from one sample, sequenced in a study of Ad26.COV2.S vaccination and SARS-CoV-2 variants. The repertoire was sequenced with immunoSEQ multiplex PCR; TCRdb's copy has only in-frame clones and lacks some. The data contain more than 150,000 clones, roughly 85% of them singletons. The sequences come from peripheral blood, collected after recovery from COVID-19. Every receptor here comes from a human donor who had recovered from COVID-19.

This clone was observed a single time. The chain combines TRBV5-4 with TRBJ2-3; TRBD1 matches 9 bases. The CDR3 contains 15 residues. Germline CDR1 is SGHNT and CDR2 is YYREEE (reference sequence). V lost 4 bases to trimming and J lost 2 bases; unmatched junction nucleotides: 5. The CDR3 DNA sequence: TGTGCCAGCAGCCGGGACAGGGTGCCCACAGATACGCAGTATTTT. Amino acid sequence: CASSRDRVPTDTQYF.

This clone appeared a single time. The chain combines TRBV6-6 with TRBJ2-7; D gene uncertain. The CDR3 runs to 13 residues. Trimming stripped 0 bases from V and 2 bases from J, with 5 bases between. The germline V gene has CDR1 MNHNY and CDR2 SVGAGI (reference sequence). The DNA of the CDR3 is TGTGCCAGCAGTTACTCAAGGGCCTACGAGCAGTACTTC. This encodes CASSYSRAYEQYF.

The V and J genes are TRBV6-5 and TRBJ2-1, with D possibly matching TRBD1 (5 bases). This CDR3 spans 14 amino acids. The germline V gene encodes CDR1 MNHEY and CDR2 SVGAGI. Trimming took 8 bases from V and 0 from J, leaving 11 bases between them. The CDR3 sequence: CASARVVSYNEQFF. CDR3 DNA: TGTGCCAGCGCCAGGGTCGTCTCCTACAATGAGCAGTTCTTC.

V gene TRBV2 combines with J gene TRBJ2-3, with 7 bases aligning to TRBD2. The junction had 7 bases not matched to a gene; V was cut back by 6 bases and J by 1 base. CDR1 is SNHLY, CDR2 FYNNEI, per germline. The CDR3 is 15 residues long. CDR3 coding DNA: TGTGCCAGCAGGGAGGGAGGGATTCGCACAGATACGCAGTATTTT. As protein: CASREGGIRTDTQYF.

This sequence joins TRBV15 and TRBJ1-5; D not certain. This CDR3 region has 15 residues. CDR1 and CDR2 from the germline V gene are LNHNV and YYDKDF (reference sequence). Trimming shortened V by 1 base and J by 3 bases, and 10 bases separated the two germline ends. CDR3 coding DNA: TGTGCCACCAGCAGAGCGACGGGATTCAATCAGCCCCAGCATTTT. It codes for CATSRATGFNQPQHF.

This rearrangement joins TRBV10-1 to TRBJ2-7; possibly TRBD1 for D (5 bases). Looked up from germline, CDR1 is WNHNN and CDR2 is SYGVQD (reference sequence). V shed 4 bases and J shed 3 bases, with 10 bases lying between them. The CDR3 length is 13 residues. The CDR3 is CASSVSQGYEQYF. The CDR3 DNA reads TGCGCCAGCAGTGTAAGTCAGGGCTACGAGCAGTACTTC.

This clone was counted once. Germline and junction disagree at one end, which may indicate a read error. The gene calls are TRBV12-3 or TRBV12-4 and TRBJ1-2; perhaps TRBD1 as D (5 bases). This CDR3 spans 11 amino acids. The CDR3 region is CASSLMGQLHF. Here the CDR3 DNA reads TGTGCCAGCAGTTTAATGGGGCAACTCCATTTC.

The CDR3 reads CSPTGKRGLSNQPQHF. The CDR3 DNA is TGCAGCCCTACTGGTAAGAGGGGGTTAAGCAATCAGCCCCAGCATTTT. V and J are TRBV29-1 and TRBJ1-5; possible D gene TRBD1, 6 bases. V gave up 8 bases and J gave up 1 base, with 21 bases separating them. The CDR3 contains 16 residues. In germline, CDR1 is SQVTM, CDR2 ANQGSEA. The full variable domain, its missing parts supplied by reference TRBV29-1 and TRBJ1-5, is SAVISQKPSRDICQRGTSLTIQCQVDSQVTMMFWYRQQPGQSLTLIATANQGSEATYESGFVIDKFPISRPNLTFSTLTVSNMSPEDSSIYLCSPTGKRGLSNQPQHFGDGTRLSIL.

For the CDR3, the DNA is TGCGCCAGCAGCTTAATGGGACAGATAACAACCTACGAGCAGTACTTC. Its protein product is CASSLMGQITTYEQYF. The genes are TRBV5-1 and TRBJ2-7; 7 nucleotides align to TRBD1. J was trimmed by 2 bases and V by 2 bases; bases with no gene match: 10. The CDR3 totals 16 residues. The germline CDR1 and CDR2 sequences are SGHRS and YFSETQ.

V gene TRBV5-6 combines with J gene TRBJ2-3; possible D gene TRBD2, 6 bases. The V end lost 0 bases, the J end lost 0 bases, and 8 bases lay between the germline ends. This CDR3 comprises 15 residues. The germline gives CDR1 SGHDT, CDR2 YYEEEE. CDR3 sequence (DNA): TGTGCCAGCAGCTTGGACGGGACTAGCACAGATACGCAGTATTTT. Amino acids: CASSLDGTSTDTQYF.

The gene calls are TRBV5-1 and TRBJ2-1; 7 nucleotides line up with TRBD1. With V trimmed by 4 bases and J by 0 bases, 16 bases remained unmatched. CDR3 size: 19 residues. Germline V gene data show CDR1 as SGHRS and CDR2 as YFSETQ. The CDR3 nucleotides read TGCGCCAGCAGCCCCCGTCCCGGGACAGTACGAAGCTCCTACAATGAGCAGTTCTTC. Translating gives CASSPRPGTVRSSYNEQFF.

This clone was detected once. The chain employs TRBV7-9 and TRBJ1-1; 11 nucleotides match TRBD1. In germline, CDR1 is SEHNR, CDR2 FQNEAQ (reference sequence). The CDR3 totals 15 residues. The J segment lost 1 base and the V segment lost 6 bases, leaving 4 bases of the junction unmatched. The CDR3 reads CASSWTGGPNTEAFF. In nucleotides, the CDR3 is TGTGCCAGCAGTTGGACAGGGGGCCCGAACACTGAAGCTTTCTTT.

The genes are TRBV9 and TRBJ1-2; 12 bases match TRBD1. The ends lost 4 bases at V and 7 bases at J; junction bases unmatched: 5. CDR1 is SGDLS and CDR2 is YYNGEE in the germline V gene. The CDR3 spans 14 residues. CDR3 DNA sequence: TGTGCCAGCAGCTCCGGGACAGGGGGCCTTGGCTACACCTTC. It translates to CASSSGTGGLGYTF.

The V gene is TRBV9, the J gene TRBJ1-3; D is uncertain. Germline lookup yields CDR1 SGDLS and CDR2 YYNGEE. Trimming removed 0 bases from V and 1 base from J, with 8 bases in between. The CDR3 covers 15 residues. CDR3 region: CASSVAGESGNTIYF. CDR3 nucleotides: TGTGCCAGCAGCGTAGCCGGGGAATCTGGAAACACCATATATTTT. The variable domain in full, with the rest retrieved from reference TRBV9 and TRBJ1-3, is DSGVTQTPKHLITATGQRVTLRCSPRSGDLSVYWYQQSLDQGLQFLIQYYNGEERAKGNILERFSAQQFPDLHSELNLSSLELGDSALYFCASSVAGESGNTIYFGEGSWLTVV.

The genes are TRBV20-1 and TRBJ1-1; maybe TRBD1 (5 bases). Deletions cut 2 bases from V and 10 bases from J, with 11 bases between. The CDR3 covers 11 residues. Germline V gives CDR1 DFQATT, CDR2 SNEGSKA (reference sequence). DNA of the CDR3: TGCAGTGCTAGAAAAGGGGCGCCAGCTTTCTTT. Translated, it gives CSARKGAPAFF.

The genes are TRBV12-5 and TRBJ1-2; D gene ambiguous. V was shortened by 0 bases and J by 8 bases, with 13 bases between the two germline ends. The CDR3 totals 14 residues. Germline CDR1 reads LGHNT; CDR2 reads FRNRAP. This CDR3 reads CASGLVPGVHGYTF. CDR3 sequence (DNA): TGTGCTAGTGGTTTGGTACCTGGGGTCCACGGCTACACCTTC.

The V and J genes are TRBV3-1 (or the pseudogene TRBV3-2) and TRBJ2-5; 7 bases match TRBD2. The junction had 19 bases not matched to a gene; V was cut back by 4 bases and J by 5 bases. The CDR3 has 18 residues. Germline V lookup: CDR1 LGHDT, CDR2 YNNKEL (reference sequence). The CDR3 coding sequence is TGTGCCAGCAGCCCCTATGGGGAGCGGGAAAAGGGAGGGGAGACCCAGTACTTC. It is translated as CASSPYGEREKGGETQYF.